The rows below give T cell receptor beta chains drawn from one sample of a study of regulatory T cells in long-lasting Graves disease. TCRdb fed the multiplex PCR reads into MiXCR, producing one record per CDR3 protein. The table includes around 460,000 distinct CDR3 sequences, about 20% detected once. Sample: peripheral blood mononuclear cells (PBMCs), taken when the disease was refractory, from a patient treated with antithyroid drugs. The source is a female donor with Graves disease. The CDR3 runs from the conserved cysteine through the conserved F or W. A row's size may be missing; if present it is once, few, many or a size class.

>many|TRBV12-3/TRBV12-4|TRBJ1-1
CASSPTGSTEAFF
>NA|TRBV25-1|TRBJ2-2
CASSDPGQATGELFF
>many|TRBV7-9|TRBJ1-1
CASSLGTQTEAFF
>few|TRBV29-1|TRBJ2-2
CSVETGTIPGELFF
>many|TRBV28|TRBJ1-5
CASSLANQPQHF
>few|TRBV5-6|TRBJ1-5
CASRKEYSNQPQHF
>many|TRBV27|TRBJ2-7
CASTGSYEQYF
>few|TRBV20-1|TRBJ1-1
CSVGGERDTEAFF
>many|TRBV6-1|TRBJ1-2
CASATGNYGYTF
>many|TRBV12-3/TRBV12-4|TRBJ1-3
CASTIFRTGNTIYF
>many|TRBV30|TRBJ1-1
CAWNLGQGSTEAFF
>few|TRBV19|TRBJ2-2
CASSIPYGGELFF
>many|TRBV12-3/TRBV12-4|TRBJ2-7
CASSLANSYEQYF
>many|TRBV2|TRBJ2-7
CASRYQGEQYF
>NA|TRBV5-1|TRBJ2-5
CASSPLERGQETQYF
>NA|TRBV7-9|TRBJ1-4
CASSQDLSRVDIATNEKLFF
>few|TRBV19|TRBJ2-7
CASSIRSGRDEQYF
>many|TRBV2|TRBJ2-2
CASRREGEIGELFF
>few|TRBV7-9|TRBJ2-7
CASSLALHEQYF
>many|TRBV7-9|TRBJ2-6
CASSLGAGSVGANVLTF
>NA|TRBV20-1|TRBJ1-2
CSAPPGQGYGYTF
>NA|TRBV5-1|TRBJ2-7
CASSSLRDRGANEQYF
>few|TRBV4-3|TRBJ1-1
CASSQDRGGMNTEAFF
>NA|TRBV11-3|TRBJ2-1
CASSRGIRTPDPGLVYNEQFF
>few|TRBV10-3|TRBJ1-5
CAISPGAGGQPQHF
>NA|TRBV28|TRBJ2-2
CASSLVTSGSGELFF
>many|TRBV27|TRBJ2-6
CASSSWTAGANVLTF
>few|TRBV7-2|TRBJ2-5
CASSARTSGRETQYF
>NA|TRBV29-1|TRBJ2-2
CSAGRSGGTGELFF
>many|TRBV7-2|TRBJ2-7
CASSPQSSDEQYF
>many|TRBV27|TRBJ1-1
CASSGAGGRYTEAFF
>NA|TRBV28|TRBJ2-7
CASMRGQAVSEQYF
>NA|TRBV3-1|TRBJ1-2
CASSPSWGTGGLSGGYTF
>many|TRBV11-2|TRBJ2-7
CASSLHGRTYEQYF
>many|TRBV28|TRBJ1-1
CASSSTGTEGSNTEAFF
>many|TRBV12-3/TRBV12-4|TRBJ1-5
CASSSWDRVYSNQPQHF
>many|TRBV19|TRBJ1-2
CASSNPLVEGRVDGYTF
>few|TRBV18|TRBJ2-7
CASSPPGTESEQYF
>NA|TRBV20-1|NA
CSAREASDCEQYF
>NA|TRBV7-9|TRBJ2-2
CASSSRAQDRGPGELFF
>NA|TRBV6-1|TRBJ2-7
CASRMGLAGSYEQYF
>NA|TRBV19|TRBJ1-2
CASSGQGQLSNYGYTF
>few|TRBV10-3|TRBJ1-4
CAISDGTKEEKLFF
>many|TRBV7-2|TRBJ1-5
CASSLVGQQGQPQHF
>NA|TRBV5-1|TRBJ1-2
CASSLSGNVEGLYGYTF
>NA|TRBV6-5|TRBJ2-7
CASSYSSGRTATYERYF
>many|TRBV7-2|TRBJ1-1
CASSLRGPSNTEAFF
>many|TRBV7-3|TRBJ2-2
CASSPDRVANTGELFF